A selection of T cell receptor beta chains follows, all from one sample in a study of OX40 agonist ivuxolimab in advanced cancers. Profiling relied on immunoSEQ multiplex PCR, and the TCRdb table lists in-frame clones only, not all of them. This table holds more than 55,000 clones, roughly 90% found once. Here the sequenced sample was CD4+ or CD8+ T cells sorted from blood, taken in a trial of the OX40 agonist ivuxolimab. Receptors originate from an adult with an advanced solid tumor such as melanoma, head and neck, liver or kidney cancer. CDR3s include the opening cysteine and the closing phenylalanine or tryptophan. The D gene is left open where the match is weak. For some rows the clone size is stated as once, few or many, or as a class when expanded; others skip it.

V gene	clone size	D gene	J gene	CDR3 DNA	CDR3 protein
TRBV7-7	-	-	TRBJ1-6	TGTGCTAGCAGCCTTTTCCTGGGGGAGGCCCTCCACTTT	CASSLFLGEALHF
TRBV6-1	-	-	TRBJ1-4	TGTGCCAGCGGTAGACAGACCTCTAATGAAAAACTGTTTTTT	CASGRQTSNEKLFF
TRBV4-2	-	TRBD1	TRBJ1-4	TGTGCCAGCAGCGAAACGAGGGGGCGCAGTGAAAAACTGTTTTTT	CASSETRGRSEKLFF
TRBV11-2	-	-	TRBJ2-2	TGTGCCAGCAGCTTAGTGAGGACCGGGGAGCTGTTTTTT	CASSLVRTGELFF
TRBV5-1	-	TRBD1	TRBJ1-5	TGCGCCAGCAGTCCGGGACAGAACAATCAGCCCCAGCATTTT	CASSPGQNNQPQHF
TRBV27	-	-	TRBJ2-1	TGTGCCAGCAGTTTGGAAACTAGCTACAATGAGCAGTTCTTC	CASSLETSYNEQFF
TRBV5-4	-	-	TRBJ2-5	TGTGCCAGCAGCTCCGGGGGGGACAGGCAAGAGACCCAGTACTTC	CASSSGGDRQETQYF
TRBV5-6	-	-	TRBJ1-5	TGTGCCAGCAGCTTGGGGTGGGGGGGATCTCAGCCCCAGCATTTT	CASSLGWGGSQPQHF
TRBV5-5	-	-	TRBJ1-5	TGTGCCAGCAGCTTGGTACAGAACAATCAGCCCCAGCATTTT	CASSLVQNNQPQHF
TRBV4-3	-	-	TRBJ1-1	TGCGCCAGCAGCAACAGGGACACTGAAGCTTTCTTT	CASSNRDTEAFF
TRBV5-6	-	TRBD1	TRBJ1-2	TGTGCCAGCAGCTTACAGGGGTCTAACTATGGCTACACCTTC	CASSLQGSNYGYTF
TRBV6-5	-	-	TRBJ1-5	TGTGCCAGCAGTTACTTGGTGGGACAGCCCCAGCATTTT	CASSYLVGQPQHF
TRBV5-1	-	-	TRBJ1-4	TGCGCCAGCAGCCTAAGTTGGACCATTAATGAAAAACTGTTTTTT	CASSLSWTINEKLFF
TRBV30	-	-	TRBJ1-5	TGTGCCTGGAGTTCTGACAGAATCTTTAGCAATCAGCCCCAGCATTTT	CAWSSDRIFSNQPQHF
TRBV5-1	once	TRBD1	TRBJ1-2	TGCGCCAGCAGCTTGGCCCCGACAGGGCGGGAAGGCTACACCTTC	CASSLAPTGREGYTF
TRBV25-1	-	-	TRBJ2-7	TGTGCCAGCAGTGAATTTGGGGCAGGGTCCTACGAGCAGTACTTC	CASSEFGAGSYEQYF
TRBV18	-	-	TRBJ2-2	TGTGCCAGCTCGCTGGAGGCGGGCACCGGGGAGCTGTTTTTT	CASSLEAGTGELFF
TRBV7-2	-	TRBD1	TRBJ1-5	TGTGCCAGCAGCTCCCAGGGGGGCAATCAGCCCCAGCATTTT	CASSSQGGNQPQHF